The T cell receptor beta chain under discussion was sequenced for a study of T cells in localized non-small cell lung cancer. The repertoire was sequenced with immunoSEQ multiplex PCR; TCRdb's copy has only in-frame clones and lacks some. The sample yields around 16,000 clones, roughly four fifths seen once. The CDR3 totals 13 residues. Trimming pared 8 bases from V and 7 bases from J, leaving 14 bases between. Germline V gene data show CDR1 as MDHEN and CDR2 as SYDVKM. This receptor was identified in a male donor older than 55 with stage I lung adenocarcinoma. The sample here was peripheral blood, taken before any cancer treatment. The chain uses TRBV28 and TRBJ2-2, with D perhaps TRBD1 (6 bases). CDR3 coding DNA: TGTGCCAGCCACTGGGGGCGGAGCGGGGAGCTGTTTTTT. It codes for CASHWGRSGELFF. Full variable domain (outside the CDR3, taken from reference TRBV28 and TRBJ2-2): DVKVTQSSRYLVKRTGEKVFLECVQDMDHENMFWYRQDPGLGLRLIYFSYDVKMKEKGDIPEGYSVSREKKERFSLILESASTNQTSMYLCASHWGRSGELFFGEGSRLTVL.